The rows below give T cell receptor beta chains drawn from one sample of a study of blood T cell repertoires in COVID-19. The data were produced by immunoSEQ multiplex PCR, yet TCRdb's version contains in-frame clones alone and is incomplete. The sample has 40,000 or so clones, about 76% seen once. Sequenced sample: peripheral blood. The receptors originated from a man between 65 and 85 years old with COVID-19, enrolled during active disease. The CDR3 runs from the conserved cysteine through the conserved F or W. D genes are given only for firm matches. Not every row has a clone size; where given, it reads once, few, many or a size class.

v_call,clone_size,j_call,d_call,cdr3_nt,cdr3_aa
TRBV5-1,.,TRBJ2-3,.,TGCGCCAGCAGCCTCTTGACAGATACGCAGTATTTT,CASSLLTDTQYF
TRBV25-1,few,TRBJ2-7,.,TGTGCCAGCAGTGACTCCATTACTCTCGAGCAGTACTTC,CASSDSITLEQYF
TRBV7-2,.,TRBJ1-1,TRBD1,TGTGCCAGCAGCTCCCCGAAGTCAGGGGGCGCGAGGACTGAAGCTTTCTTT,CASSSPKSGGARTEAFF
TRBV10-2,few,TRBJ1-5,TRBD1,TGCGCCACCTCGGGACAGGGGAATCAGCCCCAGCATTTT,CATSGQGNQPQHF
TRBV11-2,once,TRBJ2-7,TRBD2,TGTGCCAGCAGCCTAAGGGCCCGGACTAGCATCTACGAGCAGTACTTC,CASSLRARTSIYEQYF
TRBV4-1,many,TRBJ2-7,.,TGCGCCAGCAGCCAAGAAAGGTACGGGATCTACGAGCAGTACTTC,CASSQERYGIYEQYF
TRBV4-2,.,TRBJ1-3,.,TGTGCCAGCAGCCAAGAGAGGAGCTCTGGAAACACCATATATTTT,CASSQERSSGNTIYF
TRBV12-3/TRBV12-4,once,TRBJ2-1,.,TGTGCCAGCAGTCTTGGACTCGTCAATGAGCAGTTCTTC,CASSLGLVNEQFF
TRBV12-3/TRBV12-4,few,TRBJ1-6,TRBD1,TGTGCCAGCAGGAGACAGGGCTTTTCACCCCTCCACTTT,CASRRQGFSPLHF
TRBV5-1,.,TRBJ2-7,.,TGCGCCAGCAGCTTCGGTTACAGCTCCTACGAGCAGTACTTC,CASSFGYSSYEQYF
TRBV11-2,medium-sized,TRBJ1-6,TRBD1,TGTGCCAGCAGCTCACAGGGGGAGAATTCACCCCTCCACTTT,CASSSQGENSPLHF
TRBV5-1,.,TRBJ2-1,TRBD1,TGCGCCAGCAGCTTAGACCACAGGGGCCAGACCTACAATGAGCAGTTCTTC,CASSLDHRGQTYNEQFF
TRBV18,.,TRBJ1-6,.,TGTGCCAGCTCACCAACCTCAGGGGATTCACCCCTCCACTTT,CASSPTSGDSPLHF
TRBV7-6,few,TRBJ2-7,.,TGTGCCAGCAGCCAGTACGAGGAGAGCTCCTACGAGCAGTACTTC,CASSQYEESSYEQYF
TRBV30,once,TRBJ2-7,TRBD1,TGTGCCTGGAGTTGGGACAGGCCCTACGAGCAGTACTTC,CAWSWDRPYEQYF
TRBV5-4,.,TRBJ2-1,.,TGTGCCAGCAGCTTTGAGGTGTCGGGATACAATGAGCAGTTCTTC,CASSFEVSGYNEQFF
TRBV19,few,TRBJ2-2,TRBD1,TGTGCCAGTAGTGCGACAGGGGTCAGCACCGGGGAGCTGTTTTTT,CASSATGVSTGELFF
TRBV12-3/TRBV12-4,.,TRBJ2-7,.,TGTGCCAGCAGTTTGTGGGGGGTTGAGCAGTACTTC,CASSLWGVEQYF
TRBV3-1/TRBV3-2,.,TRBJ1-4,.,TGTGCCAGCAGCCAAGTCTCAACAGGAGGGAAACTGTTTTTT,CASSQVSTGGKLFF
TRBV5-1,.,TRBJ2-7,.,TGCGCCAGCAGCTTGGTGGGAGAAGGGGGCGAGCAGTACTTC,CASSLVGEGGEQYF
TRBV10-1,once,TRBJ2-3,.,TGCGCCAGCAAGGCCGGGGCAGATACGCAGTATTTT,CASKAGADTQYF
TRBV24-1,.,TRBJ2-1,TRBD2,TGTGCCACCAGTGGGATCGGGACTAGCGGGGGATCAAACTCCTACAATGAGCAGTTCTTC,CATSGIGTSGGSNSYNEQFF
TRBV15,.,TRBJ2-3,.,TGTGCCACCAGCAGAGTTGCGACTTCTAGCACAGATACGCAGTATTTT,CATSRVATSSTDTQYF
TRBV5-4,.,TRBJ2-5,.,TGTGCCAGCAGCTTGGAAAGGGGCCGCATGGGGGAGACCCAGTACTTC,CASSLERGRMGETQYF
TRBV30,.,TRBJ1-5,TRBD1,TGTGCCTGGAGTTTGACAGGGGGAGGGCCCCAGCATTTT,CAWSLTGGGPQHF
TRBV10-3,.,TRBJ1-5,.,TGTGCCATCAGTGCCCTCGGGACACCTCACAATCAGCCCCAGCATTTT,CAISALGTPHNQPQHF
TRBV27,.,TRBJ1-2,.,TGTGCCAGCAGCCCGACGTGGGGCGTCAGCTATGGCTACACCTTC,CASSPTWGVSYGYTF
TRBV30,.,TRBJ1-1,.,TGTGCCTGGAGGCGGACAATGAACACTGAAGCTTTCTTT,CAWRRTMNTEAFF
TRBV9,.,TRBJ1-4,TRBD1,TGTGCCAGCAGCGCGGGACAGGAAAAACTGTTTTTT,CASSAGQEKLFF
TRBV5-1,.,TRBJ2-5,.,TGCGCCAGCAGCAGGACAGCCCAAGAGACCCAGTACTTC,CASSRTAQETQYF
TRBV18,.,TRBJ1-1,TRBD1,TGTGCCAGCTCACCGCCAACAGGGGGACAAAACACTGAAGCTTTCTTT,CASSPPTGGQNTEAFF
TRBV9,.,TRBJ1-3,TRBD1,TGTGCCAGCAGCCTCCTGGACAGGGTCGCTGGAAACACCATATATTTT,CASSLLDRVAGNTIYF
TRBV6-5,.,TRBJ2-3,.,TGTGCCTCCCCCTTTTTGGATACGCAGTATTTT,CASPFLDTQYF
TRBV24-1,.,TRBJ1-2,.,TGTGCCACCCAGGACAGTCGCTATGGCTACACCTTC,CATQDSRYGYTF
TRBV19,.,TRBJ2-7,.,TGTGCCAGTAGTTCCCACGGTACGTCCGAGCAGTACTTC,CASSSHGTSEQYF
TRBV6-2/TRBV6-3,.,TRBJ2-7,TRBD1,TGTGCCAGCAGTTCGACAGGGGCCCCCCTTGGGGAGCAGTACTTC,CASSSTGAPLGEQYF
TRBV7-3,.,TRBJ1-1,TRBD1,TGTGCCAGCAGCCCTGGACAGGGGAACACTGAAGCTTTCTTT,CASSPGQGNTEAFF
TRBV5-4,.,TRBJ1-6,.,TGTGCCTCCAGGGTTTCCCTAAATTCACCCCTCCACTTT,CASRVSLNSPLHF
TRBV18,many,TRBJ1-4,TRBD1,TGTGCCAGCTCACCGGGCAGGGGGTTTAATGAAAAACTGTTTTTT,CASSPGRGFNEKLFF
TRBV30,.,TRBJ1-2,.,TGTGCCTGGAGTGAGAGGCCTAACTATGGCTACACCTTC,CAWSERPNYGYTF
TRBV28,once,TRBJ2-7,TRBD1,TGTGCCAGCAGTTACAACAGGGGGCGCGGCCACGAGCAGTACTTC,CASSYNRGRGHEQYF
TRBV6-2/TRBV6-3,.,TRBJ1-2,TRBD1,TGTGCCAGCAGTAAGGGACAGGTGGGCGGCTACACCTTC,CASSKGQVGGYTF
TRBV28,once,TRBJ2-7,TRBD1,TGTGCCAGCAGCTTGGACAGGCCCTTGTACTTC,CASSLDRPLYF
TRBV18,.,TRBJ1-3,.,TGTGCCAGCTCGCATAAAGGGGACACCATATATTTT,CASSHKGDTIYF
TRBV7-9,.,TRBJ2-7,.,TGTGCCAGCAGCTGGGACAGTTCGGCGGGAGAGCAGTACTTC,CASSWDSSAGEQYF
TRBV5-1,.,TRBJ1-1,.,TGCGCCAGCAGCTTGCAGGGGAGTAGAATGAACACTGAAGCTTTCTTT,CASSLQGSRMNTEAFF
TRBV5-4,few,TRBJ1-1,.,TGTGCCAGCAGCCGGGACACGATGAACACTGAAGCTTTCTTT,CASSRDTMNTEAFF
TRBV3-1/TRBV3-2,.,TRBJ2-7,.,TGTGCCAGCAGCCGGAACTACTCTCCCGAGCAGTACTTC,CASSRNYSPEQYF
TRBV10-1,.,TRBJ2-7,.,TGCGCCAGCAGTGAGCCTCCCTCCTACGAGCAGTACTTC,CASSEPPSYEQYF